The 22 T cell receptor beta chains listed next were all sequenced from one sample in a study of blood T cell repertoires in COVID-19. TCRdb's table, derived via immunoSEQ multiplex PCR, lists solely in-frame clones and lacks some. The data contain 300,000 to 400,000 clones, roughly 89% of them singletons. The sample comprised peripheral blood. The origin of the receptors is a woman aged 18-29 years who had recovered from COVID-19.

V is TRBV6-6 and J is TRBJ1-4; 7 positions agree with TRBD1. Germline-derived CDR1 and CDR2 are MNHNY and SVGAGI (reference sequence). Germline trimming cut 6 bases from V and 2 bases from J; bases unmatched to any gene: 3. This CDR3 comprises 14 residues. As DNA, the CDR3 is TGTGCCAGCAGCGTACAGGGGACTAATGAAAAACTGTTTTTT. This codes for CASSVQGTNEKLFF.

The chain links TRBV7-2 to TRBJ2-1; 9 bases are shared with TRBD2. V shed 1 base, J shed 4 bases, and the junction held 5 bases outside the gene matches. The CDR3 is 16 residues long. Germline CDR1 reads SGHTA; CDR2 reads FQGNSA. CDR3 amino acids: CASSLERLAVYNEQFF. In nucleotides, the CDR3 is TGTGCCAGCAGCTTAGAACGACTAGCGGTTTACAATGAGCAGTTCTTC.

The V and J genes are TRBV6-2 or TRBV6-3 and TRBJ2-5, with D unresolved. The CDR3 is made up of 12 amino acids. The ends were cut back, 5 bases at V and 0 bases at J, with 4 bases in the middle. The germline V gene has CDR1 MNHEY and CDR2 SVGEGT. The CDR3 is CASSQYQETQYF. The CDR3, as DNA: TGTGCCAGCAGTCAGTACCAAGAGACCCAGTACTTC.

The chain joins TRBV9 to TRBJ1-4; D may be TRBD1 (6 bases). Trimming shortened V by 2 bases and J by 7 bases, and 12 bases separated the two germline ends. CDR3 length: 14 amino acids. Per germline, CDR1 SGDLS and CDR2 YYNGEE. DNA for the CDR3: TGTGCCAGCAGCGTCAGGGGAGTAGGTGAAAAACTGTTTTTT. Translating gives CASSVRGVGEKLFF.

On this clone itself: Other DNA sequences in this specimen translate into the identical CDR3. J is TRBJ2-1 and V is TRBV6-5; 15 nucleotides line up with TRBD2. This CDR3 has 15 residues. Trimming removed 6 bases from V and 7 bases from J; junction bases left unmatched: 4. Germline V gene lookup returns CDR1 MNHEY and CDR2 SVGAGI. CDR3 in amino acids: CASRGLAGGLNEQFF. CDR3 bases: TGTGCCAGCAGGGGACTAGCGGGAGGATTGAATGAGCAGTTCTTC.

The chain is built from TRBV5-1 and TRBJ2-3; 10 bases agree with TRBD1. V was clipped by 3 bases and J by 4 bases; unmatched bases: 8. The CDR3 covers 16 residues. The germline CDR1 and CDR2 sequences are SGHRS and YFSETQ. CDR3 nucleotides: TGCGCCAGCAGCTCTCCCCCGACAGGGGGCCCAGATACGCAGTATTTT. As protein: CASSSPPTGGPDTQYF. The whole variable domain, filled in from reference TRBV5-1 and TRBJ2-3, reads KAGVTQTPRYLIKTRGQQVTLSCSPISGHRSVSWYQQTPGQGLQFLFEYFSETQRNKGNFPGRFSGRQFSNSRSEMNVSTLELGDSALYLCASSSPPTGGPDTQYFGPGTRLTVL.

The J gene is TRBJ2-5, the V gene TRBV7-2; D remains unclear. Trimming removed 1 base from V and 0 bases from J, with 18 bases in between. Germline lookup yields CDR1 SGHTA and CDR2 FQGNSA. This CDR3 contains 18 residues. The CDR3 sequence: CASSLELTAHNDQETQYF. The CDR3 nucleotides are TGTGCCAGCAGCTTAGAACTCACAGCACACAACGACCAAGAGACCCAGTACTTC.

The chain has TRBV12-3 or TRBV12-4 and TRBJ2-1, with 8 bases identical to TRBD2. V gave up 7 bases and J gave up 7 bases; unmatched junction bases: 6. This CDR3 spans 13 amino acids. This chain's CDR3 is CASKVAGRNEQFF. CDR3 nucleotide sequence: TGTGCCAGCAAGGTAGCGGGAAGGAATGAGCAGTTCTTC.

V and J are TRBV7-9 and TRBJ1-2, with D possibly matching TRBD1 (6 bases). Trimming pared 5 bases from V and 8 bases from J, leaving 15 bases between. There are 13 residues in the CDR3. Germline CDR1 reads SEHNR; CDR2 reads FQNEAQ (reference sequence). CDR3 nucleotide sequence: TGTGCCAGCAGCCCGGAGGGGGGGCTGGGCTACACCTTC. Translated, it gives CASSPEGGLGYTF.

The V gene is TRBV28, the J gene TRBJ1-1; possible D gene TRBD1, 5 bases. Germline V gene sequence: CDR1 MDHEN, CDR2 SYDVKM. V was clipped by 4 bases and J by 4 bases, with 13 bases between them. The CDR3 sequence is 14 residues long. The CDR3 sequence: CASSSQLGGTEAFF. For the CDR3, the DNA is TGTGCCAGCAGTTCCCAATTGGGGGGCACTGAAGCTTTCTTT.

The V and J genes are TRBV29-1 and TRBJ1-5; TRBD1 agrees at 9 bases. With V trimmed by 4 bases and J by 5 bases, 6 bases remained unmatched. This CDR3 is built from 14 residues. Germline values: CDR1 SQVTM, CDR2 ANQGSEA. CDR3 sequence reads: CSVATRQGDQPQHF. CDR3 in DNA: TGCAGCGTTGCGACCCGACAGGGGGATCAGCCCCAGCATTTT.

The rearrangement links TRBV28 to TRBJ2-2; 10 bases align to TRBD2. The trim removed 7 bases at V and 5 bases at J, leaving 10 bases unmatched. The CDR3 extends over 16 amino acids. CDR1 MDHEN and CDR2 SYDVKM come from the germline V gene. The CDR3 bases are TGTGCCAGCACCATTCCTAGCGGGAGCGGGACCGGGGAGCTGTTTTTT. This translates into CASTIPSGSGTGELFF.

This chain uses TRBV5-5 with TRBJ1-5; maybe TRBD1 (6 bases). The V end was cut by 4 bases, the J end by 3 bases, with 17 bases between. The CDR3 runs to 16 residues. The V gene's germline CDR1 is SGHKS and CDR2 YYEKEE (reference sequence). CDR3 loop: CASSVQGRAVNQPQHF. The CDR3 DNA is TGTGCCAGCAGCGTTCAGGGGAGGGCGGTCAATCAGCCCCAGCATTTT.

A remark on this clone: A junction end diverges from the germline sequence, so it may reflect a read error. V is TRBV9 and J is TRBJ2-3, with a possible D match to TRBD2 (5 bases). The CDR3 is 13 amino acids. CDR1 and CDR2 from the germline V gene are SGDLS and YYNGEE. CDR3 DNA sequence: TGTGCCAGTAGCGTGCTAGGCACAGATACGCAGTATTTT. It translates to CASSVLGTDTQYF.

The chain's CDR3 is CASSLWGGQGYNEQFF. The CDR3 coding sequence is TGTGCCAGCAGTCTCTGGGGGGGTCAGGGCTACAATGAGCAGTTCTTC. This sequence joins TRBV6-6 and TRBJ2-1; 7 bases align to TRBD2. J lost 3 bases, V lost 5 bases, and 10 bases had no gene match. The CDR3 has 16 residues. CDR1 and CDR2 (germline): MNHNY, SVGAGI (reference sequence).

This rearrangement joins TRBV5-1 to TRBJ2-5; the match to TRBD1 covers 9 bases. After removal of 2 bases from V and 5 bases from J, the junction contained 4 bases not matched to a gene. This CDR3 is built from 14 residues. Germline-derived CDR1 and CDR2 are SGHRS and YFSETQ. CDR3 sequence (DNA): TGCGCCAGCAGCTTAGGGACAGGGATCGAGACCCAGTACTTC. It is translated as CASSLGTGIETQYF.

Only a few counts were recorded for this clone. The chain is built from TRBV21-1 and TRBJ2-2; TRBD1, the D gene given by the table, was not confirmed from the DNA. TRBV21-1 is listed as a pseudogene. The CDR3 loop spans 14 amino acids. In nucleotides, the CDR3 is TGTGCCAGCAGCAAAGGACAGGGGACCGGGGAGCTGTTTTTT. This encodes CASSKGQGTGELFF.

This CDR3 is CSVDVLAGDTQYF. The CDR3 DNA reads as TGCAGCGTTGATGTTCTAGCGGGAGATACGCAGTATTTT. J is TRBJ2-3 and V is TRBV29-1; 8 bases align to TRBD2. CDR3 size: 13 residues. Germline loops: CDR1 SQVTM, CDR2 ANQGSEA. J was trimmed by 5 bases and V by 3 bases; bases with no gene match: 4.

The genes are TRBV29-1 and TRBJ1-2, with 9 nucleotides matching TRBD1. Germline V gene sequence: CDR1 SQVTM, CDR2 ANQGSEA. CDR3 length equals 13 residues. The ends lost 5 bases at V and 5 bases at J; junction bases unmatched: 6. The CDR3 bases are TGCAGCGTTAGGACAGGGGAGGAGTATGGCTACACCTTC. This codes for CSVRTGEEYGYTF.

CDR3 sequence reads: CATAGGDYGYTF. The CDR3 DNA is TGTGCCACCGCAGGGGGAGACTATGGCTACACCTTC. V and J are TRBV2 and TRBJ1-2, with TRBD1 matching 7 bases. The trim removed 10 bases at V and 3 bases at J, leaving 5 bases unmatched. From germline, CDR1 is SNHLY and CDR2 FYNNEI. This CDR3 spans 12 amino acids.

The chain uses TRBV28 and TRBJ2-7, with TRBD1 matching over 8 bases. Trimming cost V 4 bases and J 3 bases; bases outside gene matches: 5. This CDR3 contains 14 residues. Germline V gene lookup returns CDR1 MDHEN and CDR2 SYDVKM. CDR3 DNA: TGTGCCAGCAGTTCCTTCAGGGGGCTCTACGAGCAGTACGTC. Translation gives CASSSFRGLYEQYV.

The chain recombines TRBV10-3 with TRBJ1-1, with 11 bases identical to TRBD1. Germline CDR1 reads ENHRY; CDR2 reads SYGVKD. The CDR3 has 13 residues. Trimming cost V 9 bases and J 1 base; bases outside gene matches: 1. The CDR3, as DNA: TGTGCCATAGGACAGGGGGCGAACACTGAAGCTTTCTTT. Its protein product is CAIGQGANTEAFF.